This TCR beta chain originates from a study of blood T cell repertoires in COVID-19. Seattle's enrolled individuals joined amid active infection and were then monitored longitudinally. Germline-derived CDR1 and CDR2 are LGHNA and YNFKEQ. V lost 0 bases to trimming and J lost 2 bases, with 11 bases between them. The CDR3 has 16 residues. Profiled with immunoSEQ multiplex PCR; TCRdb holds only in-frame clones, not every one. Of roughly 160,000 clones listed, 85% were seen once; the top ten hold approximately 8.2%. This receptor was identified in a woman over 75 with COVID-19, enrolled during active disease. The chain combines TRBV4-2 with TRBJ2-1; D remains ambiguous. The sequencing sample was made of peripheral blood. CDR3 in amino acids: CASSQDPASAYNEQFF. As DNA, the CDR3 is TGTGCCAGCAGCCAAGACCCTGCGTCCGCCTACAATGAGCAGTTCTTC.